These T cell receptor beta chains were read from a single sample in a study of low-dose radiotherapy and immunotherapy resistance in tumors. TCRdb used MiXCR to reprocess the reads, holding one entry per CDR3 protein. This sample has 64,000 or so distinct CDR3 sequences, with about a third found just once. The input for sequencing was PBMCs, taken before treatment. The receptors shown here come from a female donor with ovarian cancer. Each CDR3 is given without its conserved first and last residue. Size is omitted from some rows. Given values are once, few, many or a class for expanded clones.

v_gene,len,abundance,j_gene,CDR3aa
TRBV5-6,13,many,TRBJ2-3,ASSPMGTSDDTQY
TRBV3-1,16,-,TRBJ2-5,ASSQASTSGRFAETQY
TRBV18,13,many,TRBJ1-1,ASSPPTVLNTEAF
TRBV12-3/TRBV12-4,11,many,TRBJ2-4,ASNHGPGNIQY
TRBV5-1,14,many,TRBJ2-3,ASSFRTGGGTDTQY
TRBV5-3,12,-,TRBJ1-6,ASRSGSSNSPLH
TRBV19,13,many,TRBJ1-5,ASSPLGASNQPQH
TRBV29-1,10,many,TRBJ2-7,SVLGQGYEQY
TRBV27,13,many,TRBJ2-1,ATSTRTGSYNEQF
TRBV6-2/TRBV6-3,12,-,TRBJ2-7,ASGLGTGTYEQY
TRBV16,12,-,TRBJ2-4,ASSQSGPKNIQY
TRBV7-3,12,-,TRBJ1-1,ASSHGQGRTEAF
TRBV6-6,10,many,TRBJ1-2,ASTSWGGGYT
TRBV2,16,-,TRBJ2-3,ASSEVGEVEGPADTQY
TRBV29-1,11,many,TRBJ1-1,SVGGGIDTEAF
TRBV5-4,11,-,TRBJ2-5,ASSRGGDETQY
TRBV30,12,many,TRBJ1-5,AWSVGRGPQPQH
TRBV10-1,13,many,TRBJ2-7,ASSETLGQSYEQY